This T cell receptor (beta chain) comes out of a study of blood T cell repertoires in COVID-19. Across the study: The study drew acute and convalescent COVID-19 samples from the United States, Italy and Spain. PBMCs, B-cell-depleted T cells, or T cells provided the cDNA or gDNA that made up the material.

Original data processing: Reference gene primer amplification gave estimated nucleated cell counts. Sequenced by immunoSEQ multiplex PCR; TCRdb stores in-frame clones only, minus some. For V, J and clone size, that table is used; D and trimming come from the DNA. The sample carries some 100,000 clones, roughly four fifths recorded once. The CDR3 has 14 amino acids. The V gene's germline CDR1 is SGHRS and CDR2 YFSETQ. The ends were cut back, 2 bases at V and 6 bases at J, with 14 bases in the middle. This TCR came from a human donor in a cohort sampled during active COVID-19. This sequence joins TRBV5-1 and TRBJ1-2, with a weak D call TRBD1 (5 bases). Material: peripheral blood. The DNA of the CDR3 is TGCGCCAGCAGCTTATATCAGGGTGAGAATGGCTACACCTTC. Translation gives CASSLYQGENGYTF.